This T cell receptor beta chain was documented in a study of blood T cell repertoires in COVID-19. Study as a whole: There were acute and convalescent COVID-19 samples, and they came from the United States, Italy and Spain. Sample material is recorded as cDNA or gDNA derived from T cells, B-cell-depleted T cells, or PBMCs.

The CDR3 extends over 12 amino acids. V was shortened by 6 bases and J by 8 bases, with 10 bases between the two germline ends. Germline CDR1 is SNHLY and CDR2 is FYNNEI. In the source study's methods: Estimated nucleated cell counts came from reference gene primer amplification. The assay was immunoSEQ multiplex PCR, and TCRdb's table has in-frame clones only and misses some. V and J calls and clone size are given by that table; D and trimming were obtained from the DNA. The table lists around 180,000 clones, about 88% of them singletons. Input material: peripheral blood. J is TRBJ1-4 and V is TRBV2; a possible D gene is TRBD1 (6 bases). This clonotype was obtained from a man between 65 and 79 years old with active or convalescent COVID-19. CDR3 protein: CASRPGTEKLFF. The CDR3 bases are TGTGCCAGCAGGCCCGGGACAGAAAAACTGTTTTTT.